The present T cell receptor beta chain was sequenced within a study of graft-versus-host responses after intestinal transplantation. Overall study context: Anti-thymocyte globulin induction, then tacrolimus and steroids for 3 to 4 years, went to all recipients. Broader study findings: Elevated graft-versus-host to host-versus-graft clonal ratios in allografts were recorded for patients with graft-donor T cell macrochimerism. GvH clones detected in recipient marrow included some appearing first in ileum or blood. Researchers found peak circulating GvH clone levels linked to early post-transplant HvG declines.

The CDR3 is 13 residues long. V was pared by 9 bases and J by 8 bases, with 16 bases between. Looked up from germline, CDR1 is ENHRY and CDR2 is SYGVKD. To note about this clone: Its antigen is not identified.

The method was immunoSEQ multiplex PCR; TCRdb's version includes in-frame clones alone and lacks a portion of them. The sample lists 25,000 or so clones, 90% to 95% occurring once. This clonotype was sampled from a human patient who received an intestinal transplant, so some T cells may come from the graft donor. The genes are TRBV10-3 and TRBJ1-4, with a weak D call TRBD1 (5 bases). The sequencing here drew on PBMCs, taken about 41 days after intestinal transplant. CDR3 protein: CAMRGGRYEKLFF. CDR3 DNA sequence: TGTGCCATGCGCGGGGGGAGGTACGAAAAACTGTTTTTT.